This TCR beta chain comes out of a study of T cell changes during pregnancy in multiple sclerosis. TCRdb's table, derived via immunoSEQ multiplex PCR, lists solely in-frame clones and lacks some. Among 40,000 to 50,000 clones, about 90% were seen once, and the ten largest hold 0.3% to 0.4%. Germline-derived CDR1 and CDR2 are MNHEY and SVGAGI. CDR3 length: 15 amino acids. V was shortened by 2 bases and J by 1 base, with 11 bases between the two germline ends. Source: CD4+ T cells from peripheral blood mononuclear cells, taken in the second trimester of pregnancy. The sequence was obtained from a female donor in good health, enrolled as a control in a pregnancy study. V usage is TRBV6-5 and J usage is TRBJ1-1; D is uncertain. CDR3 amino acids: CASSYGGSGNTEAFF. Written as DNA, the CDR3 is TGTGCCAGCAGTTACGGAGGGTCCGGGAACACTGAAGCTTTCTTT.